The T cell receptor (beta chain) described here comes from a study of response to subunit inactivated influenza vaccine (dated by TCRdb to the late 2010s). At the level of the whole study: To follow how T cells responded to a trivalent subunit inactivated influenza vaccine, the researchers relied on deep quantitative profiling of the T cell receptor repertoire.

This clonotype was picked up many times. Its binding antigen is unknown. No base qualities exist here, and no much larger clone lies one base off it. From cysteine to phenylalanine, the CDR3 is 17 amino acids long. Of all the DNA, just the CDR3 is kept, 51 bases in frame from base 1. Ends trimmed: V by 3 bases, J by 2 bases; bases unmatched to a gene: 5. The germline V gene sets CDR1 to MNHNS and CDR2 to SASEGT. Library preparation used RT-PCR. The sample was run on an Illumina HiSeq 2500. Using fastp trimming at Q25 and MiXCR clonotype assembly, TCRdb reanalyzed the public sequencing data and kept in-frame beta chains. Each entry merges the rows of one CDR3 protein and shows their most common DNA and genes. The sample profile shows 600,000 to 700,000 distinct CDR3 sequences; 14% of them were found once. The ten largest clones represent 7.5% to 8% of the sample. Beyond this particular receptor, the publication reports: The authors proposed that each seasonal influenza vaccination may bring in only a limited number of new T cells.

The sequence joins TRBV6-1 to TRBJ2-1; 12 nucleotides in the junction match TRBD2. Sequenced here: PBMCs from blood, sampled around 15 days before vaccination. This receptor was taken from a man aged 50 or older who received an inactivated influenza vaccine. Donor details come from another sample of the same person, matched by shared clones. The DNA sequence reads TGTGCCAGCAGTGATCTAGCGGGAGGGAGGACCTACAATGAGCAGTTCTTC. It translates as CASSDLAGGRTYNEQFF.